This is a list of T cell receptor beta chains from one sample in a study of blood T cell repertoires in COVID-19. This table comes from immunoSEQ multiplex PCR, and its TCRdb copy is limited to in-frame clones, with some not included. Here the sample spans tens of thousands of clones, roughly 79% being singletons. Sequenced sample: peripheral blood. The receptors originated from a man aged 55 to 70 with acute or convalescent COVID-19. The conserved cysteine and the conserved F or W are not part of the CDR3 here. The order of the fields is CDR3 protein, D gene, V gene, J gene. A D gene is named only where the DNA matches it firmly.

ASSKSTGDHDLTDTQY	.	TRBV21-1	TRBJ2-3
ASSAGTGSSQPQH	TRBD1	TRBV9	TRBJ1-5
ASSDRAEPPLH	.	TRBV9	TRBJ1-6
ASSLGSTQGLTRGYT	TRBD1	TRBV28	TRBJ1-2
SASLAGTLSSYNEQF	TRBD2	TRBV20-1	TRBJ2-1
ASSVVGDRSNQPQH	.	TRBV9	TRBJ1-5
ASGQGNTEAF	TRBD1	TRBV27	TRBJ1-1
ASSWDRVKWGYT	TRBD1	TRBV28	TRBJ1-2
ASSQGRTVTEQY	.	TRBV4-1	TRBJ2-7
ASSPSFSGSGANVLT	.	TRBV18	TRBJ2-6
ASDPSVLNTEAF	.	TRBV2	TRBJ1-1
ASSRQGAHGYT	TRBD1	TRBV6-5	TRBJ1-2
ASSRTGNGAGELF	TRBD1	TRBV5-1	TRBJ2-2
ASSYGQVAYGYT	.	TRBV6-6	TRBJ1-2
ASTPYARGPESGRTEAF	.	TRBV19	TRBJ1-1
ASSLQGNEQF	TRBD1	TRBV5-1	TRBJ2-1
ASKTEVTIETQY	.	TRBV2	TRBJ2-5
ASSRRDWELF	.	TRBV7-9	TRBJ2-2
ASSGDSYNSPLH	.	TRBV27	TRBJ1-6
ASSSSSGGPITYEQY	TRBD1	TRBV19	TRBJ2-7
ASSQEGRGDTQY	.	TRBV4-1	TRBJ2-3
ASSYPQGEGYT	TRBD1	TRBV6-5	TRBJ1-2
ASSGQLSNQPQH	.	TRBV19	TRBJ1-5
ASSLGFQETQY	.	TRBV4-1	TRBJ2-5
ASSLAPGNQPQH	.	TRBV5-1	TRBJ1-5
ASSESGLAGVLFYEQY	TRBD2	TRBV10-2	TRBJ2-7
ATSDPGQAYEQY	TRBD1	TRBV24-1	TRBJ2-7
ASCDSLNSPLH	.	TRBV6-5	TRBJ1-6
ASSWSPSSYNSPLH	.	TRBV7-2	TRBJ1-6
ASSYGLAGALSTDTQY	TRBD2	TRBV11-2	TRBJ2-3
ASSRQGTGNEQF	TRBD1	TRBV9	TRBJ2-1
ASSVPPGSTHMNTEAF	.	TRBV19	TRBJ1-1
ASSSYQGANGYT	TRBD1	TRBV7-2	TRBJ1-2
ASSLDTGVDGYT	TRBD1	TRBV9	TRBJ1-2
ASSFPSGGAINEQF	TRBD2	TRBV4-1	TRBJ2-1
ASSLVISASGNVNEQF	.	TRBV5-4	TRBJ2-1
ASSVGVPPLH	.	TRBV25-1	TRBJ1-6
ASSSGQNTEAF	.	TRBV12-3/TRBV12-4	TRBJ1-1
ASSLKTQY	.	TRBV25-1	TRBJ2-5
ASGQRNTGELF	.	TRBV14	TRBJ2-2
ASSLGLGSYEQY	.	TRBV5-6	TRBJ2-7
ASSSNTEAF	.	TRBV6-5	TRBJ1-1
ATLGQPYEQY	.	TRBV6-5	TRBJ2-7
ASSWGTGRNTEAF	TRBD1	TRBV19	TRBJ1-1